This T cell receptor beta chain originates from a study of CD8 T cells in Susac syndrome. Bulk CD8+ and CD4+ cells came from magnetic negative isolation; CD8+ TEMRA by FACS. Roughly 0.5 to 1 ug RNA was reverse transcribed with random hexamers. Multiplex immunoSEQ PCR targeted 54 Vbeta and 13 Jbeta TCR beta segments. MiXCR was run by TCRdb on the immunoSEQ multiplex PCR reads, yielding one entry per CDR3 protein. The sample lists 200,000 to 250,000 distinct CDR3 sequences, 80% to 95% occurring once. The CDR3 has 12 residues. V shed 8 bases and J shed 0 bases, with 8 bases lying between them. The chain employs TRBV12-3 or TRBV12-4 and TRBJ2-7; a weak D match, TRBD2 (6 bases). Sequenced sample: CD8+ T cells from PBMCs. The sequence was collected from a human donor with multiple sclerosis. The CDR3 region has the DNA TGTGCCAGCCGGGGGAACTCCTACGAGCAGTACTTC. As protein: CASRGNSYEQYF.